This TCR beta chain was sequenced during a study of early stage breast cancer tumors (dated by TCRdb to 2015 to 2018). A note on the overall study: Of the approximately 15 invasive breast tumors, about a dozen were found to be estrogen receptor-positive, progesterone receptor-positive and HER2-negative. About 70% of the 12 ER+/PR+/HER2- tumors were invasive ductal carcinomas, while the other four were invasive lobular carcinomas. The average read coverage per sample was around 10-fold. A total of around 2.7 million templates, representing 850,000 to 1,400,000 unique clonotypes, were detected across all samples.

In regard to this clone: Its antigen has not been determined. The input lacks base qualities; no much larger clone sits a single base away.

Summary of the overall study and its limitations: Because the cohort was small, a breakdown by tumor subtype could not be done. Approximately 2.5-fold higher T cell density and higher clonality were observed in tumors than in adjacent normal breast tissue. Enriched TCRB sequences shared across patients were mostly commonly generated sequences, unlikely to play an important role in the tumor microenvironment. Repertoires from blood and normal breast were more alike than repertoires from blood and tumor, and in about 90% of the 16 patients, comparing each tissue with blood separated tumor from normal. Sequencing bulk genomic DNA from unsorted cells could not capture chain pairing or functional markers like CD4, CD8 and FOXP3.

About 19-55 mg of tumor tissue was diced, and more than 2.5 ug of DNA was typically obtained. The study profiled bulk TCR beta-chain repertoires in matched peripheral blood, tumor and adjacent normal breast tissue taken from some 17 patients with early-stage breast cancer. Once resection was done, tumor tissue identified by eye was cut out and put into prechilled RNAlater. Using a TissueLyser II, about 19-55 mg of tumor tissue was diced and homogenized in RLTplus buffer with beta-mercaptoethanol and antifoaming agent. The Qiagen AllPrep DNA/RNA Mini kit was used to extract genomic DNA. Two independent genomic DNA replicates were amplified for each sample, with approximately 0.5 ug used for blood and around 1.5 ug for tumor or normal breast. Following the manufacturer's instructions, the ImmunoSeq Intro kit was used to carry out TCRB sequencing on genomic DNA. Multiplex PCR ran 25 to 40 cycles with proprietary primers and spike-in control sequences for absolute quantification. Single-end 150-bp reads were used to sequence an 87-bp fragment spanning the CDR3 plus the flanking V and J genes. Seven samples, each with two replicates, were multiplexed per lane of an Illumina MiSeq using version 3.0 chemistry. The published analysis was carried out like this. Raw data were processed with the vendor's proprietary pipeline, and both replicates were merged into a single result per sample. To define clonotypes, the study grouped productive rearrangements that shared the V-gene family, CDR3 amino acid sequence and J-gene segment. Clonality was computed as 1 minus the normalized Shannon entropy (Pielou evenness) of TCRB abundances. T cell density was estimated by dividing total templates by the number of input cells inferred from the DNA input amount. Recon with default parameters was used to estimate total repertoire diversity and clonality. A clonotype was considered tumor-enriched if its abundance in tumor exceeded 0.1% and was at least 32-fold higher than its abundance in normal breast. TCRdb obtained this table from immuneACCESS and retained in-frame rearrangements with V and J assigned. These tables miss some clones; where compared with another copy, unresolved V genes account for less than half of the shortfall, and the remainder is unexplained. D and trimming were read from the DNA, whereas the V and J calls and clone size are those reported in that table. In this sample the table shows 20,000 to 25,000 clones, 65% to 75% of which occur a single time. The ten largest clones capture about 10% of the sample.

For this chain, trimming is 4 bases at the V end and 9 bases at the J end, and the number of junction bases without a gene match is 12. The CDR3 spans 16 residues, from the cysteine through the phenylalanine. The CDR3 DNA has 48 bases and is translated from base 1. CDR1 is given as MGHDK and CDR2 as SYGVNS, both from the germline V gene. The sample consisted of breast tumor tissue. The rearranged segments are TRBV25-1 and TRBJ1-4, and 9 junctional nucleotides match TRBD1. This TCR was sampled from a person in their sixties with breast cancer. At the DNA level, the sequence is TGTGCCAGCAGTGCCCACTCCGGGACAGGGTGGAAAAAACTGTTTTTT. It encodes CASSAHSGTGWKKLFF. Supplemented by the reference TRBV25-1 and TRBJ1-4 proteins around the CDR3, the complete variable domain is EADIYQTPRYLVIGTGKKITLECSQTMGHDKMYWYQQDPGMELHLIHYSYGVNSTEKGDLSSESTVSRIRTEHFPLTLESARPSHTSQYLCASSAHSGTGWKKLFFGSGTQLSVL.